This T cell receptor beta chain derives from a study of shared clonotypes between healthy human individuals. Repertoires were generated with immunoSEQ multiplex PCR, while TCRdb's copy carries only in-frame clones and drops some. The data show some 2.1 million clones, 95% seen once. Trimming cost V 3 bases and J 10 bases, with 15 bases left between them. The germline CDR1 and CDR2 sequences are MDHEN and SYDVKM. The CDR3 is 14 residues long. Donors, without exception, were Caucasian adults residing in Nashville, Tennessee. V is TRBV28 and J is TRBJ1-4; a weak D match, TRBD1 (6 bases). Sequences were obtained from naive CD4+ T cells sorted from blood. This sample's subset: CD45RA+ positively selected. This clonotype was sampled from a man younger than 35 in good health. CDR3 DNA: TGTGCCAGCAGTTTGGGGGGCAAGGAAGGAAAACTGTTTTTT. It encodes CASSLGGKEGKLFF.